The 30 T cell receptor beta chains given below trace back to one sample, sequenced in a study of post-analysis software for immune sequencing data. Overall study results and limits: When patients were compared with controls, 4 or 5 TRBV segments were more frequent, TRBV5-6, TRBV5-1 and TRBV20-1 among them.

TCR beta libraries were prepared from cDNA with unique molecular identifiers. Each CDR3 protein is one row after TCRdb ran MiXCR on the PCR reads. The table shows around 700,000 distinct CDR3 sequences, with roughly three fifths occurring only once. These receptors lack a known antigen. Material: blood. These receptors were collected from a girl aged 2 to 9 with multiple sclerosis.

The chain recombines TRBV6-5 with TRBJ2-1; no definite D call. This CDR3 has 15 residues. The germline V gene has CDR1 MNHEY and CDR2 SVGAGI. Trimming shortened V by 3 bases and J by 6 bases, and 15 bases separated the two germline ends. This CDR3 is CASSYQDRVGNEQFF. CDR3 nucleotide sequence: TGTGCCAGCAGTTATCAGGACCGGGTGGGCAATGAGCAGTTCTTC.

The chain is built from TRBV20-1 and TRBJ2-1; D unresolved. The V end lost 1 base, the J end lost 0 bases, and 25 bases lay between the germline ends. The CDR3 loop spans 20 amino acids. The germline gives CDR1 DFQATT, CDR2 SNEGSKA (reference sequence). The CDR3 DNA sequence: TGCAGTGCTAGAGTTACCGGCGGAAACTACGATTTCAGCTCCTACAATGAGCAGTTCTTC. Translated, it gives CSARVTGGNYDFSSYNEQFF.

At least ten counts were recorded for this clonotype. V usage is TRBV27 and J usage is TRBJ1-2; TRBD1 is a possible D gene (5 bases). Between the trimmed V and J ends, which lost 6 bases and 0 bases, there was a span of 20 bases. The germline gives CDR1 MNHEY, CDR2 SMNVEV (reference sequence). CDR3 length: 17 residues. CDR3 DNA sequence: TGTGCCAGCAGCGATCAGCGGACACCAGCTACTAACTATGGCTACACCTTC. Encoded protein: CASSDQRTPATNYGYTF.

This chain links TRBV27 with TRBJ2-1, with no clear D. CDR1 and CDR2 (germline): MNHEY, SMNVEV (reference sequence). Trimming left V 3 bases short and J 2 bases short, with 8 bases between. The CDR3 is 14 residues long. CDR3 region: CASSLGLTYNEQFF. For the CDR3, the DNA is TGTGCCAGCAGTTTGGGCCTTACCTACAATGAGCAGTTCTTC.

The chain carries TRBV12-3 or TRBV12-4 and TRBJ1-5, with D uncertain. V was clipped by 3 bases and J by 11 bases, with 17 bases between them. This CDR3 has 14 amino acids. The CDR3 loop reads CASSLSTRRMTQHF. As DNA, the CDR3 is TGTGCCAGCAGTTTGTCTACACGGAGGATGACCCAGCATTTT.

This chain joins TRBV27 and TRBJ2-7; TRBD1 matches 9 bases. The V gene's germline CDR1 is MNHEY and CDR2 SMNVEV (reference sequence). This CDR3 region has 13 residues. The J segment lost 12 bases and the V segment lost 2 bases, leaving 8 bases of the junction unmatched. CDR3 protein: CASSLAAGQGLYF. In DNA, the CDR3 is TGTGCCAGCAGTTTAGCGGCGGGACAGGGTCTGTACTTC.

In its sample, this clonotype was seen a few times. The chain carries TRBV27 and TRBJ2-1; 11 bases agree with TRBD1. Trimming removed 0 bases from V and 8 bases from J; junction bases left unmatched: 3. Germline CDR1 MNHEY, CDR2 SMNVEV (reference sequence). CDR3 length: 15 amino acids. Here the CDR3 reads CASSLSGQGDYEQFF. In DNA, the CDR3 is TGTGCCAGCAGTTTATCGGGACAGGGGGATTATGAGCAGTTCTTC.

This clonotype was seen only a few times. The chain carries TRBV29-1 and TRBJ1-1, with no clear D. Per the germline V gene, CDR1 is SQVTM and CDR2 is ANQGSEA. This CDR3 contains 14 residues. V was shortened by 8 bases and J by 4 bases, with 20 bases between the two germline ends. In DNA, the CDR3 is TGCAGCTCCCGGATTTTAACTCTAGGCACTGAAGCTTTCTTT. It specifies CSSRILTLGTEAFF.

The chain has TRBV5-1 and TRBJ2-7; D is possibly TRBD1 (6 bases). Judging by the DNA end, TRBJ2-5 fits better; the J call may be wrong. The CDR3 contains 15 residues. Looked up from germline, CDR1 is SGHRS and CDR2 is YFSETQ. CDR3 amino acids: CASSLGAGEWETQYF. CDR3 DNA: TGCGCCAGCAGCTTGGGGGCAGGGGAATGGGAGACCCAGTACTTC.

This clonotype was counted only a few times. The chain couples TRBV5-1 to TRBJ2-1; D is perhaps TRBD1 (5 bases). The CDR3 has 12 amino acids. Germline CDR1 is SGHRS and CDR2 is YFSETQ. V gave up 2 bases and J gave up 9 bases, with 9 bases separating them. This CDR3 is CASSFDSLEQFF. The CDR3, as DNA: TGCGCCAGCAGCTTCGACAGTCTTGAGCAGTTCTTC. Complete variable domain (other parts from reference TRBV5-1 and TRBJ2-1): KAGVTQTPRYLIKTRGQQVTLSCSPISGHRSVSWYQQTPGQGLQFLFEYFSETQRNKGNFPGRFSGRQFSNSRSEMNVSTLELGDSALYLCASSFDSLEQFFGPGTRLTVL.

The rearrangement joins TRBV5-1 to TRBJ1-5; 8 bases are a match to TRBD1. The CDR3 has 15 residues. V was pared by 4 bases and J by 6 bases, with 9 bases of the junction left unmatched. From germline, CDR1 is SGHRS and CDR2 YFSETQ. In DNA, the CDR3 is TGCGCCAGCAGCCTCGCAGGGGGCCCGAGTCAGCCCCAGCATTTT. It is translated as CASSLAGGPSQPQHF. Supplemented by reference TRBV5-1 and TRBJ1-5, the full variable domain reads KAGVTQTPRYLIKTRGQQVTLSCSPISGHRSVSWYQQTPGQGLQFLFEYFSETQRNKGNFPGRFSGRQFSNSRSEMNVSTLELGDSALYLCASSLAGGPSQPQHFGDGTRLSIL.

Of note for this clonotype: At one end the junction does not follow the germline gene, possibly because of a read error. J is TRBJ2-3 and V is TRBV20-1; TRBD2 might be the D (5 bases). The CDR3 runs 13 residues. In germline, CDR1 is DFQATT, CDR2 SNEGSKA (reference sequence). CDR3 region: CSAREGYTDTQYF. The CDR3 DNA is TGCAGTGCGAGAGAGGGCTACACAGATACGCAGTATTTT.

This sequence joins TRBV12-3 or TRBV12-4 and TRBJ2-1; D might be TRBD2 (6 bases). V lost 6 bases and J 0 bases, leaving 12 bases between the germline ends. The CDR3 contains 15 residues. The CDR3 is CASSLRDFSYNEQFF. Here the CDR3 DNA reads TGTGCCAGCAGCCTCCGGGACTTCTCCTACAATGAGCAGTTCTTC.

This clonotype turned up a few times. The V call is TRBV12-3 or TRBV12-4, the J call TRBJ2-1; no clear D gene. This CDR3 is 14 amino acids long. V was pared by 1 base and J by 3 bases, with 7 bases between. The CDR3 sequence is CASSLGAYYNEQFF. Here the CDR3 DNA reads TGTGCCAGCAGTTTAGGGGCCTACTACAATGAGCAGTTCTTC.

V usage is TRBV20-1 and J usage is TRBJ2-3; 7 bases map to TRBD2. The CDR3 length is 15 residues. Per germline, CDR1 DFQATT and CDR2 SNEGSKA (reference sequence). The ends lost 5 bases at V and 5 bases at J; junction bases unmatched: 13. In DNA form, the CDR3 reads TGCAGTGCTGTAAAGCGGGATCTCGGGAAAGATACGCAGTATTTT. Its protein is CSAVKRDLGKDTQYF.

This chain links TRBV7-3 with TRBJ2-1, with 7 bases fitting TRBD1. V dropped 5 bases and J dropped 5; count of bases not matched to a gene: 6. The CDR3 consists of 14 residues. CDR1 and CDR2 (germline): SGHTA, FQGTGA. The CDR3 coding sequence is TGTGCCAGCAGCCCCACCGGACAGGACAATGAGCAGTTCTTC. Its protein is CASSPTGQDNEQFF.

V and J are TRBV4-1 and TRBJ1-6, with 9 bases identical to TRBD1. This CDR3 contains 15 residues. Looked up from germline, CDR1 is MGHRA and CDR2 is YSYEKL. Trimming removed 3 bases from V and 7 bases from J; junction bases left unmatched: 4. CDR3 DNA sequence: TGCGCCAGCAGCCATACAGGGGGCTCGAATTCACCCCTCCACTTT. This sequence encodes CASSHTGGSNSPLHF.

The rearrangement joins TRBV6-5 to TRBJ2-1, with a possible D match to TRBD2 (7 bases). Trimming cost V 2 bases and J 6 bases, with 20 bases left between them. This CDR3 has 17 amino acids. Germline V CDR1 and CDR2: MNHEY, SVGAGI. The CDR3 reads CASSYGEDFGGPNEQFF. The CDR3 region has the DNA TGTGCCAGCAGTTACGGAGAGGACTTCGGGGGGCCCAATGAGCAGTTCTTC.

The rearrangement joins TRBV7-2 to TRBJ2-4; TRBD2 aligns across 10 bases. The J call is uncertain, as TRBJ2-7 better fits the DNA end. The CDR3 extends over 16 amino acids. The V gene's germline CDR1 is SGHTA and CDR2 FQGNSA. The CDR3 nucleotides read TGTGCCAGCAGCGCCCCCGGGACTAGCGAAATCTACGAGCAGTACTTC. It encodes CASSAPGTSEIYEQYF.

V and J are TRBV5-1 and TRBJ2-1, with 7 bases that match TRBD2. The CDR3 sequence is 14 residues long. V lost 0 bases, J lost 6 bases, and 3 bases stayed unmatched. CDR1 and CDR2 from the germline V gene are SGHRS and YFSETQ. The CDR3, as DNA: TGCGCCAGCAGCTTGGCCTCTAGCGGCAATGAGCAGTTCTTC. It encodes CASSLASSGNEQFF.

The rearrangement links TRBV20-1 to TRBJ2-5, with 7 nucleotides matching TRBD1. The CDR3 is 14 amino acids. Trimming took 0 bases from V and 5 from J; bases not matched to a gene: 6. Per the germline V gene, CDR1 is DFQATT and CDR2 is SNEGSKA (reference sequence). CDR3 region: CSARDQGVRETQYF. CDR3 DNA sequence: TGCAGTGCTAGAGACCAGGGGGTACGGGAGACCCAGTACTTC.

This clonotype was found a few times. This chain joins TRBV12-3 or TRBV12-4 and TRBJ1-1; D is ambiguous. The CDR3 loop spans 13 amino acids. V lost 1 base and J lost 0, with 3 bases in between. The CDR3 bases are TGTGCCAGCAGTTTAGAAATGAACACTGAAGCTTTCTTT. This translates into CASSLEMNTEAFF.

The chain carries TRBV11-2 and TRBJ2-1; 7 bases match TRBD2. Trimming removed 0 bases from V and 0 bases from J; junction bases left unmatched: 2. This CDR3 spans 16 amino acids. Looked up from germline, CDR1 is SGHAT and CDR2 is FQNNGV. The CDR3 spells CASSLEWDYSYNEQFF. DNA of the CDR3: TGTGCCAGCAGCTTAGAATGGGACTACTCCTACAATGAGCAGTTCTTC.

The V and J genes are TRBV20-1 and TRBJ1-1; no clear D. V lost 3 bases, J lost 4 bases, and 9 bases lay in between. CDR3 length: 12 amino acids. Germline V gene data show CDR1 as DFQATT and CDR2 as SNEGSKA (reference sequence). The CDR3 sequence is CSASVGGTEAFF. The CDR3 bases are TGCAGTGCTAGTGTCGGCGGCACTGAAGCTTTCTTT.

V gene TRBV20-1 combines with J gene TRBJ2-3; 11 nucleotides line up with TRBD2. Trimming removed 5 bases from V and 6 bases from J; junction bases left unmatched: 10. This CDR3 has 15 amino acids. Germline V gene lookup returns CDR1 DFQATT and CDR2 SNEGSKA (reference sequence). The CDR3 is CSAVQVSGRADTQYF. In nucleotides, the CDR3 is TGCAGTGCTGTCCAAGTTAGCGGGAGGGCCGATACGCAGTATTTT.

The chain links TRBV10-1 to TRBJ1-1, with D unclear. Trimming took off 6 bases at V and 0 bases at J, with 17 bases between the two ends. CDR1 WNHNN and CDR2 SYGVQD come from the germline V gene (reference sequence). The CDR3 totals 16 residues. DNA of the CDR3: TGCGCCAGCAGCCCCCGACGGCCCCCGCTGAACACTGAAGCTTTCTTT. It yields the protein CASSPRRPPLNTEAFF.

The CDR3 DNA follows: TGTGCCAGCAGCTTGATTAGGGGGCGTGAAGCTTTCTTT. Residues: CASSLIRGREAFF. The chain couples TRBV5-6 to TRBJ1-1; 7 positions match TRBD1. CDR1 and CDR2 (germline): SGHDT, YYEEEE. V was clipped by 1 base and J by 7 bases; unmatched bases: 4. The CDR3 runs to 13 residues.

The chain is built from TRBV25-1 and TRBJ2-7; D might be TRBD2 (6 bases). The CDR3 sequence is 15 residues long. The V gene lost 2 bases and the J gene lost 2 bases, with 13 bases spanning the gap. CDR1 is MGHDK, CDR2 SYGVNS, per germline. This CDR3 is CASSEIGSRPYEQYF. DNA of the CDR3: TGTGCCAGCAGTGAAATCGGGAGCCGCCCCTACGAGCAGTACTTC.

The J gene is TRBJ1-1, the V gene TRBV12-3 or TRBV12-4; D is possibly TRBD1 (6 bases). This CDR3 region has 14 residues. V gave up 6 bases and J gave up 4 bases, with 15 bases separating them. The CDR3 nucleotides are TGTGCCAGCAGCATAGGGGGGCGGGTCACTGAAGCTTTCTTT. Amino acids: CASSIGGRVTEAFF.

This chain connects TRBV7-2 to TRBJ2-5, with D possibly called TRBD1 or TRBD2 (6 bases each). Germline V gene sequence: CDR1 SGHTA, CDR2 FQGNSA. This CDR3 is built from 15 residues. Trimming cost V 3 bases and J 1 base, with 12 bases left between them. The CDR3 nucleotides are TGTGCCAGCAGCTTCGGGGGACAATTCCAAGAGACCCAGTACTTC. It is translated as CASSFGGQFQETQYF.